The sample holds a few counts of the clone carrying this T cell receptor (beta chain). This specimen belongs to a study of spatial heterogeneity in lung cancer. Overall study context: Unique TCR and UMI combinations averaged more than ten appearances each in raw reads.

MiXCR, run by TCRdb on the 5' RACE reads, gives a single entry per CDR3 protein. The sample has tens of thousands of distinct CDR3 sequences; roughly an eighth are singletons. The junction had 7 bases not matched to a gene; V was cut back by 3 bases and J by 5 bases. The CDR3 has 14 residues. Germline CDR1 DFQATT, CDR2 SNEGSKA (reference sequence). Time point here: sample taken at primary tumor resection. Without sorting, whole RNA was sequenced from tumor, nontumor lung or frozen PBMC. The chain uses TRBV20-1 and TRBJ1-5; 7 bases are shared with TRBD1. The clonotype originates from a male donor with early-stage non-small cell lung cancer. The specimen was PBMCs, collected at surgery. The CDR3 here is CSASRTGGDQPQHF. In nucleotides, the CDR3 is TGCAGTGCTAGTAGGACAGGTGGGGATCAGCCCCAGCATTTT.